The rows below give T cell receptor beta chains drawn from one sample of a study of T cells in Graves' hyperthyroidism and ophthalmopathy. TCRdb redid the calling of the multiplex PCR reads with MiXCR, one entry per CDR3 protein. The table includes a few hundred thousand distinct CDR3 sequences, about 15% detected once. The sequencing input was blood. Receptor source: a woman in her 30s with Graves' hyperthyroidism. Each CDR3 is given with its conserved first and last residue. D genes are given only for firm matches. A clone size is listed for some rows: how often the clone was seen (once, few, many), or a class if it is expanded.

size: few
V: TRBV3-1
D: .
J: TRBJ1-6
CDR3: CASSQVGNSPLHF
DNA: TGTGCCAGCAGCCAAGTAGGGAATTCACCCCTCCACTTT

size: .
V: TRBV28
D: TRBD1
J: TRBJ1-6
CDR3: CASSFGQGDSPLHF
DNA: TGTGCCAGCAGTTTTGGGCAGGGGGATTCACCCCTCCACTTT

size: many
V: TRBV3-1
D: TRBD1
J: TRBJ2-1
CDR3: CASRRDRASYNEQFF
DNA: TGTGCCAGCAGGAGGGACAGGGCCTCCTACAATGAGCAGTTCTTC

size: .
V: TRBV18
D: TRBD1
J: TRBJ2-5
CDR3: CASSPGTGGEETQYF
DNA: TGTGCCAGCTCGCCCGGGACAGGGGGGGAAGAGACCCAGTACTTC

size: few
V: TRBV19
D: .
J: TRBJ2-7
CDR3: CASSAAGTVSYEQYF
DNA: TGTGCCAGCAGCGCGGCGGGGACAGTCTCCTACGAGCAGTACTTC

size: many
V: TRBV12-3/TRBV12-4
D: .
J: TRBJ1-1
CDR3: CASSLLEAAEAFF
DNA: TGTGCCAGCAGTTTGTTAGAAGCGGCCGAAGCTTTCTTT

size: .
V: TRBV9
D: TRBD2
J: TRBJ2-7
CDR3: CASSVSGSGGYEQYF
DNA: TGTGCCAGCAGCGTATCGGGTAGCGGGGGCTACGAGCAGTACTTC

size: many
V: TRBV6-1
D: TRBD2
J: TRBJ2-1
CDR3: CASSPTSGEQFF
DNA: TGTGCCAGCAGTCCGACTAGCGGAGAGCAGTTCTTC

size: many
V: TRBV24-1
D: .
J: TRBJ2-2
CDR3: CATSDLYTGELFF
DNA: TGTGCCACCAGTGATCTGTACACCGGGGAGCTGTTTTTT

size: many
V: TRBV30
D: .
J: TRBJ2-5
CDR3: CAWSVPTEHRGIQETQYF
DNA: TGTGCCTGGAGTGTACCTACCGAGCATCGGGGGATCCAAGAGACCCAGTACTTC

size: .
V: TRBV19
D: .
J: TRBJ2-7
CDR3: CASTPTDAGHEQYF
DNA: TGTGCCAGTACTCCGACGGACGCAGGCCACGAGCAGTACTTC

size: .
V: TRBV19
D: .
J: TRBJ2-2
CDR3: CASLRGAGELFF
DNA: TGTGCCAGCCTCCGGGGAGCCGGGGAGCTGTTTTTT

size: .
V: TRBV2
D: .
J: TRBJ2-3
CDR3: CASSKANPGNTQYF
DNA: TGTGCCAGCAGCAAAGCCAACCCCGGGAATACGCAGTATTTT

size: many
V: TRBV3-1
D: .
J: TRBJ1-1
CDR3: CASSPYRDNTEAFF
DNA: TGTGCCAGCAGCCCGTACAGAGATAACACTGAAGCTTTCTTT

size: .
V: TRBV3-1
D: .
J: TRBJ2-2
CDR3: CASSQGDLYTGELFF
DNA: TGTGCCAGCAGCCAAGGCGACTTGTACACCGGGGAGCTGTTTTTT

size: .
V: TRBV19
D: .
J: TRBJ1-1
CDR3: CASRRVYTEAFF
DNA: TGTGCCAGTAGAAGGGTATACACTGAAGCTTTCTTT

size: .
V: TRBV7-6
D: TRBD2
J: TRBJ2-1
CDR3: CASSTPASGRTGEQFF
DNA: TGTGCCAGCAGCACCCCGGCTAGCGGGAGAACGGGTGAGCAGTTCTTC

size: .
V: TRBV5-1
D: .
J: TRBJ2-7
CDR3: CASSRDPGSGEQYF
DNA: TGCGCCAGCAGCCGGGACCCGGGGTCGGGGGAGCAGTACTTC

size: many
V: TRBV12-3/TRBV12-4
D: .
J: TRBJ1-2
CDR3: CASSPDPGAYGYTF
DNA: TGTGCCAGCAGTCCTGATCCGGGTGCCTATGGCTACACCTTC

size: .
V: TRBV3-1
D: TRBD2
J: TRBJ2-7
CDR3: CASSQGYSSGGLNEQYF
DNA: TGTGCCAGCAGCCAAGGCTATTCTAGCGGGGGATTGAACGAGCAGTACTTC

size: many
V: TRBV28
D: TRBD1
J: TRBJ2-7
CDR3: CASSSPGTGGHDEQYF
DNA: TGTGCCAGCAGTTCACCCGGGACAGGGGGTCACGACGAGCAGTACTTC

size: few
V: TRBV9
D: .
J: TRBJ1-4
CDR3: CASSVGPGDGNEKLFF
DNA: TGTGCCAGCAGCGTAGGTCCAGGGGATGGTAATGAAAAACTGTTTTTT

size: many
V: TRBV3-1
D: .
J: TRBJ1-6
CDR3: CASSQLDSDSPLHF
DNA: TGTGCCAGCAGCCAACTCGATTCGGATTCACCCCTCCACTTT

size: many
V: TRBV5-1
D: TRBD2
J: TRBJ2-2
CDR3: CASSFRAGANTGELFF
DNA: TGCGCCAGCAGCTTTAGAGCGGGAGCGAACACCGGGGAGCTGTTTTTT

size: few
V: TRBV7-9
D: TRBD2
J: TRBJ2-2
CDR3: CASSSNSGRVNTGELFF
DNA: TGTGCCAGCAGCTCCAATAGCGGGAGGGTCAACACCGGGGAGCTGTTTTTT

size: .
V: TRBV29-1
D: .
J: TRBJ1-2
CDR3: CSAQYTDYGYTF
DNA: TGCAGCGCTCAGTATACGGACTATGGCTACACCTTC

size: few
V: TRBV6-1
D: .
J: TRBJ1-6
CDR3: CASSEAGRGKSPLHF
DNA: TGTGCCAGCAGTGAAGCGGGCAGGGGAAAATCACCCCTCCACTTT

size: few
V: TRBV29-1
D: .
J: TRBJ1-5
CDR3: CSVVQNNQPQHF
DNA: TGCAGCGTTGTACAGAATAATCAGCCCCAGCATTTT

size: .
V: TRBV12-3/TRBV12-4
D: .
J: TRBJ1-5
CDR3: CASSLSVGSNQPQHF
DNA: TGTGCCAGCAGTTTATCCGTGGGTAGCAATCAGCCCCAGCATTTT

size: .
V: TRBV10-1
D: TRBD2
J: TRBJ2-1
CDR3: CASSESGLAGWEQFF
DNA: TGCGCCAGCAGTGAGTCCGGACTAGCGGGTTGGGAGCAGTTCTTC

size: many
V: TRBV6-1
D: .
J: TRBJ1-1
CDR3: CASSPPGLGGGAFF
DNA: TGTGCCAGCAGTCCCCCGGGTCTTGGAGGGGGAGCTTTCTTT

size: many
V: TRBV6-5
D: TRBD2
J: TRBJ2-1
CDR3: CASSFSREIINEQFF
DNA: TGTGCCAGCAGTTTCTCGCGGGAGATTATAAATGAGCAGTTCTTC

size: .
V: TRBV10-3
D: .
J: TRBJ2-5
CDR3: CAISDKGGQETQYF
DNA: TGTGCCATCAGTGACAAAGGAGGCCAAGAGACCCAGTACTTC

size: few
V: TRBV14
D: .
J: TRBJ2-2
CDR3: CASSQGPHFMYTGELFF
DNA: TGTGCCAGCAGCCAAGGCCCCCATTTCATGTACACCGGGGAGCTGTTTTTT

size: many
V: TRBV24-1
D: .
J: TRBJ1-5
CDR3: CATSDHSGDQPQHF
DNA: TGTGCCACCAGTGACCATAGTGGGGATCAGCCCCAGCATTTT

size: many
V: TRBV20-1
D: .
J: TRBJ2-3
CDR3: CSARDPARASTDTQYF
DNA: TGCAGTGCTAGAGACCCGGCGAGAGCTAGCACAGATACGCAGTATTTT

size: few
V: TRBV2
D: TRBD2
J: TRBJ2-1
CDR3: CASRSGRGSYNEQFF
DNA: TGTGCCAGCAGAAGCGGGAGAGGCTCCTACAATGAGCAGTTCTTC

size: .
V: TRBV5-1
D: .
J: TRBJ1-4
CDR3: CASSPRAGTEKLFF
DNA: TGCGCCAGCAGCCCCCGAGCCGGGACGGAAAAACTGTTTTTT

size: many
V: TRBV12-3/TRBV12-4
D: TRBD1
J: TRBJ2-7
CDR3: CASSLGQGIPYEQYF
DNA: TGTGCCAGCAGTCTAGGACAGGGGATCCCCTACGAGCAGTACTTC

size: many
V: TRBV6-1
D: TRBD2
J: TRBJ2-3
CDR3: CASSPTSGASTDTQYF
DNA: TGTGCCAGCAGTCCCACTAGCGGGGCAAGCACAGATACGCAGTATTTT

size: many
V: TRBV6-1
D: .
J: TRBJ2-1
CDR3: CASSWTGGSYNEQFF
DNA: TGTGCCAGCAGTTGGACCGGCGGCTCCTACAATGAGCAGTTCTTC

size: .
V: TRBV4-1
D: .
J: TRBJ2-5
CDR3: CASSQASYGETQYF
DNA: TGCGCCAGCAGCCAGGCTAGCTATGGGGAGACCCAGTACTTC

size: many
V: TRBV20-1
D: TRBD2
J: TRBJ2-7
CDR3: CSATGLAGQYEQYF
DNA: TGCAGTGCTACTGGACTAGCGGGACAATACGAGCAGTACTTC

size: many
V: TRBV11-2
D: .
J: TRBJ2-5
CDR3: CASSSRTGGPETQYF
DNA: TGTGCCAGCAGCTCCCGGACAGGAGGGCCGGAGACCCAGTACTTC

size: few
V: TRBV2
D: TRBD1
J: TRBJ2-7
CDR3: CASSEQGAGEQYF
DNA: TGTGCCAGCAGTGAACAGGGGGCGGGCGAGCAGTACTTC

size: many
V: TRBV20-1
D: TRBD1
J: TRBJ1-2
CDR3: CSAGDSRNYGYTF
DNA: TGCAGTGCTGGGGACAGCAGAAACTATGGCTACACCTTC

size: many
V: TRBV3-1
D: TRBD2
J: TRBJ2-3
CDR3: CASSGLATDTQYF
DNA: TGTGCCAGCTCCGGACTAGCCACAGATACGCAGTATTTT

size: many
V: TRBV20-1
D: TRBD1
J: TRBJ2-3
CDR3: CSAVRQGVTDTQYF
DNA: TGCAGTGCCGTGCGACAGGGGGTCACAGATACGCAGTATTTT

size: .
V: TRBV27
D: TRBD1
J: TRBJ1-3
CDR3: CASSRGTGNTIYF
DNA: TGTGCCAGCAGTCGGGGGACAGGTAACACCATATATTTT

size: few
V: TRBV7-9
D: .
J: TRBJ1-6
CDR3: CASSLEGNNSPLHF
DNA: TGTGCCAGCAGCTTAGAGGGGAATAATTCACCCCTCCACTTT

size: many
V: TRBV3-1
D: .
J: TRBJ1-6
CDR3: CASSQGEGIPLHF
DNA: TGTGCCAGCAGCCAAGGGGAAGGGATTCCCCTCCACTTT

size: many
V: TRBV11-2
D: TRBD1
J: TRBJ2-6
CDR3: CASSFQRGRGANVLTF
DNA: TGTGCCAGCAGCTTCCAAAGGGGGCGCGGGGCCAACGTCCTGACTTTC

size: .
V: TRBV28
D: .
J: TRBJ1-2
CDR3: CATWPNPRGYGYTF
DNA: TGTGCCACATGGCCGAATCCCAGGGGCTATGGCTACACCTTC

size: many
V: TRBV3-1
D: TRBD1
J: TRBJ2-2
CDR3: CASSQGGTGYTGELFF
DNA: TGTGCCAGCAGCCAAGGAGGGACAGGGTACACCGGGGAGCTGTTTTTT

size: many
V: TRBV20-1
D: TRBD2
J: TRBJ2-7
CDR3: CSARSLDYRTSGSVENEQYF
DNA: TGCAGTGCTAGATCCCTCGATTATCGGACTAGCGGGAGTGTTGAGAACGAGCAGTACTTC

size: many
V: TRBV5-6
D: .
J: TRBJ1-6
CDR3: CASSLPRDSSPLHF
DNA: TGTGCCAGCAGCTTGCCACGGGATTCCTCACCCCTCCACTTT

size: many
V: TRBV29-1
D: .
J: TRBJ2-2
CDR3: CSVGVGVLGTGELFF
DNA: TGCAGCGTTGGTGTTGGGGTGCTCGGCACCGGGGAGCTGTTTTTT

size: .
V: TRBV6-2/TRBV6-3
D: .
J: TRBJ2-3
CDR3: CASAGGAGERTDTQYF
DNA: TGTGCCAGCGCTGGGGGGGCGGGAGAACGCACAGATACGCAGTATTTT

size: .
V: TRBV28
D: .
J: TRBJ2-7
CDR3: CASSLIQGVTEQYF
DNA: TGTGCCAGCAGTTTAATACAGGGAGTTACCGAGCAGTACTTC